The subject of this entry is one T cell receptor beta chain. No antigen is known for it. Combining a sample-barcoded 5' primer with a J-beta primer mix, a second PCR ran for roughly 7 to 11 cycles. TCRdb passed the 5' RACE reads through MiXCR, listing each CDR3 protein once. The sample has approximately 800,000 distinct CDR3 sequences, 60% to 80% seen once; the top ten hold roughly 26%. This CDR3 spans 15 amino acids. Germline CDR1 reads SGHKS; CDR2 reads YYEKEE (reference sequence). V was clipped by 0 bases and J by 1 base, with 11 bases between them. Total RNA, at least 5.5 micrograms per sample, came from PBMCs. The data originate from a study of blood T cells in healthy people across ages. Study-wide findings and caveats: The diversity estimates, figures obtained from one million T cells, were considered underestimates. Donor CMV infection status was unknown, possibly confounding age-related changes in expanded clonotypes.

The TCR comes from a young man in good health. Source material: blood. The chain couples TRBV5-5 to TRBJ2-7; possible D gene TRBD1, 5 bases. The CDR3 DNA follows: TGTGCCAGCAGCTTGGAGGCCCAGGGTTCCTACGAGCAGTACTTC. This translates into CASSLEAQGSYEQYF.